These 26 T cell receptor beta chains share one sample of origin, sequenced in a study of response to subunit inactivated influenza vaccine (dated by TCRdb to between 2017 and 2018). Libraries were built with RT-PCR. Sequenced on an Illumina HiSeq 2500. TCRdb cleaned the public reads at Q25 with fastp, built clones with MiXCR and kept in-frame beta chains. Each entry merges the rows of one CDR3 protein and shows their most common DNA and genes. The sample includes hundreds of thousands of distinct CDR3 sequences, with around 8% observed a single time. The ten most abundant clones make up 13% of the sample. Sequencing used PBMCs from blood, obtained roughly 24 months after vaccination. The receptors were gathered from a man between 50 and 69 years old who received an inactivated influenza vaccine. Donor details come from another sample of the same person, matched by shared clones.

The rearrangement uses TRBV28 and TRBJ2-2; D is undetermined. The CDR3 runs 14 residues. V gave up 6 bases and J gave up 0 bases, with 8 bases separating them. The germline CDR1 and CDR2 sequences are MDHEN and SYDVKM. The CDR3 sequence: CASRTRANTGELFF. The CDR3 region has the DNA TGTGCCAGCAGAACGAGAGCGAACACCGGGGAGCTGTTTTTT.

This clonotype was detected many times. The chain employs TRBV5-1 and TRBJ2-7; maybe TRBD2 (6 bases). The V end lost 1 base, the J end lost 0 bases, and 17 bases lay between the germline ends. This CDR3 spans 17 amino acids. The germline gives CDR1 SGHRS, CDR2 YFSETQ. The CDR3 nucleotides are TGCGCCAGCAGCTTGTTTAGCGGACTCCTGAGCTCCTACGAGCAGTACTTC. Its translation is CASSLFSGLLSSYEQYF. The full variable domain, completed using reference TRBV5-1 and TRBJ2-7, is KAGVTQTPRYLIKTRGQQVTLSCSPISGHRSVSWYQQTPGQGLQFLFEYFSETQRNKGNFPGRFSGRQFSNSRSEMNVSTLELGDSALYLCASSLFSGLLSSYEQYFGPGTRLTVT.

The chain links TRBV6-1 to TRBJ2-5; D may be TRBD1 (6 bases). CDR1 and CDR2 (germline): MNHNS, SASEGT. The V end was cut by 2 bases, the J end by 4 bases, with 14 bases between. The CDR3 runs 15 residues. CDR3 in DNA: TGTGCCAGCAGTGAACAACAGGGATGGACAGAGACCCAGTACTTC. As protein: CASSEQQGWTETQYF.

This clonotype was counted a few times. The rearrangement links TRBV18 to TRBJ2-7; 10 bases agree with TRBD2. With V trimmed by 0 bases and J by 5 bases, 7 bases remained unmatched. Germline CDR1 is KGHSH and CDR2 is LQKENI. The CDR3 contains 16 residues. DNA of the CDR3: TGTGCCAGCTCACCACCGTTGGGGACTAGCGACCACGAGCAGTACTTC. Translation: CASSPPLGTSDHEQYF.

This rearrangement joins TRBV7-2 to TRBJ2-7, with D maybe TRBD1 (6 bases). The germline gives CDR1 SGHTA, CDR2 FQGNSA. This CDR3 is built from 13 residues. The V gene lost 6 bases and the J gene lost 3 bases, with 12 bases spanning the gap. The CDR3 protein is CASSSRGNYEQYF. For the CDR3, the DNA is TGTGCCAGCAGTTCTAGGGGGAACTACGAGCAGTACTTC.

This clonotype was recorded at least ten times. V usage is TRBV3-1 and J usage is TRBJ1-1; no clear D. The CDR3 loop spans 17 amino acids. Between the trimmed V and J ends, which lost 0 bases and 2 bases, there was a span of 16 bases. Germline CDR1 LGHDT, CDR2 YNNKEL (reference sequence). CDR3 coding DNA: TGTGCCAGCAGCCAAGATTACGGGAAAGGCGGAAACACTGAAGCTTTCTTT. Translation: CASSQDYGKGGNTEAFF. The whole variable domain, filled in from reference TRBV3-1 and TRBJ1-1, reads DTAVSQTPKYLVTQMGNDKSIKCEQNLGHDTMYWYKQDSKKFLKIMFSYNNKELIINETVPNRFSPKSPDKAHLNLHINSLELGDSAVYFCASSQDYGKGGNTEAFFGQGTRLTVV.

This clonotype was counted only a few times. This rearrangement joins TRBV15 to TRBJ2-3; the D is unclear. CDR1 and CDR2 (germline): LNHNV, YYDKDF (reference sequence). The CDR3 is 13 residues long. V lost 3 bases and J 2 bases, leaving 6 bases between the germline ends. CDR3 nucleotide sequence: TGTGCCACCAGCAGTACGCTCACAGATACGCAGTATTTT. Its translation: CATSSTLTDTQYF. The variable domain in full, completed from reference TRBV15 and TRBJ2-3, reads DAMVIQNPRYQVTQFGKPVTLSCSQTLNHNVMYWYQQKSSQAPKLLFHYYDKDFNNEADTPDNFQSRRPNTSFCFLDIRSPGLGDTAMYLCATSSTLTDTQYFGPGTRLTVL.

This chain links TRBV9 with TRBJ1-3; no clear D gene. V was cut by 3 bases and J by 6 bases, with 10 bases left in between. Per the germline V gene, CDR1 is SGDLS and CDR2 is YYNGEE. The CDR3 extends over 13 amino acids. The CDR3 DNA is TGTGCCAGCAGCGCGGGAGGAGAAAACACCATATATTTT. It is translated as CASSAGGENTIYF.

J is TRBJ1-2 and V is TRBV3-1; 9 bases map to TRBD1. The CDR3 sequence is 14 residues long. V trimming: 1 base; J trimming: 7 bases; junction bases outside the gene matches: 4. The germline gives CDR1 LGHDT, CDR2 YNNKEL (reference sequence). CDR3 DNA: TGTGCCAGCAGCCAAGGGGGACAGGGAGGTGGCTACACCTTC. This sequence encodes CASSQGGQGGGYTF.

This clonotype was detected ten times or more. The genes are TRBV4-1 and TRBJ2-1; D call uncertain. The CDR3 length is 14 residues. The V end lost 4 bases, the J end lost 6 bases, and 13 bases lay between the germline ends. Germline CDR1 and CDR2: MGHRA and YSYEKL. The CDR3, as DNA: TGCGCCAGCAGCCGGGAAGGAAACGTCAATGAGCAGTTCTTC. Residues: CASSREGNVNEQFF.

This clonotype was detected only a few times. The chain employs TRBV20-1 and TRBJ1-1; 8 bases are shared with TRBD1. Germline loops: CDR1 DFQATT, CDR2 SNEGSKA (reference sequence). The V and J ends lost 4 bases and 1 base, in that order; junction bases with no gene match: 2. This CDR3 has 13 amino acids. CDR3 in DNA: TGCAGTGCTACAGGGGGCGCGAACACTGAAGCTTTCTTT. This codes for CSATGGANTEAFF.

In its sample, this clonotype was seen a few times. This chain joins TRBV7-8 and TRBJ1-3; 7 nucleotides match TRBD1. V shed 4 bases, J shed 5 bases, and the junction held 14 bases outside the gene matches. CDR1 SGHVS and CDR2 FQNEAQ come from the germline V gene. The CDR3 contains 17 residues. The chain's CDR3 is CASSYFPDGTVRNTIYF. The CDR3 DNA sequence: TGTGCCAGCAGCTATTTCCCAGATGGGACAGTCAGAAACACCATATATTTT.

This clonotype was counted a few times. The gene calls are TRBV7-6 and TRBJ2-7; D not resolved. Per the germline V gene, CDR1 is SGHVS and CDR2 is FNYEAQ. CDR3 length: 12 amino acids. Trimming left V 2 bases short and J 10 bases short, with 12 bases between. The CDR3 here is CASSLSQAQQYF. In DNA, the CDR3 is TGTGCCAGCAGCTTATCCCAGGCTCAACAGTACTTC.

The chain employs TRBV9 and TRBJ1-1; 9 positions match TRBD1. Per the germline V gene, CDR1 is SGDLS and CDR2 is YYNGEE. The CDR3 has 17 amino acids. Trimming cost V 3 bases and J 0 bases; bases outside gene matches: 9. This CDR3 reads CASSALGDRAMNTEAFF. The CDR3 bases are TGTGCCAGCAGCGCGTTAGGGGACAGGGCTATGAACACTGAAGCTTTCTTT. The full variable domain, in which reference TRBV9 and TRBJ1-1 provide the parts outside the CDR3, is DSGVTQTPKHLITATGQRVTLRCSPRSGDLSVYWYQQSLDQGLQFLIQYYNGEERAKGNILERFSAQQFPDLHSELNLSSLELGDSALYFCASSALGDRAMNTEAFFGQGTRLTVV.

This clonotype has only a few counts. V usage is TRBV5-1 and J usage is TRBJ2-3; possible D gene TRBD2, 6 bases. CDR3 size: 14 residues. V gave up 0 bases and J gave up 4 bases, with 9 bases separating them. CDR1 SGHRS and CDR2 YFSETQ come from the germline V gene. CDR3 residues: CASSLEEGADTQYF. The CDR3 nucleotides are TGCGCCAGCAGCTTGGAGGAGGGAGCAGATACGCAGTATTTT.

This clonotype was counted a few times. The chain couples TRBV3-1 to TRBJ2-7; 8 bases are shared with TRBD2. Trimming cost V 0 bases and J 1 base; bases outside gene matches: 8. Germline CDR1 LGHDT, CDR2 YNNKEL (reference sequence). This CDR3 has 17 residues. The CDR3 is CASSQDERSGSSYEQYF. In nucleotides, the CDR3 is TGTGCCAGCAGCCAAGATGAGAGAAGCGGGAGTTCCTACGAGCAGTACTTC.

There are many counts of this clonotype. The V call is TRBV7-2, the J call TRBJ2-7; 10 bases align to TRBD2. Germline-derived CDR1 and CDR2 are SGHTA and FQGNSA. Trimming at V came to 4 bases and at J to 2 bases, leaving 5 bases not matched to a gene. CDR3 size: 15 residues. The CDR3 region is CASSYYSGGAYEQYF. CDR3 bases: TGTGCCAGCAGCTATTACAGCGGGGGGGCCTACGAGCAGTACTTC. Using reference TRBV7-2 and TRBJ2-7 for the parts outside the CDR3, the full variable domain is GAGVSQSPSNKVTEKGKDVELRCDPISGHTALYWYRQSLGQGLEFLIYFQGNSAPDKSGLPSDRFSAERTGGSVSTLTIQRTQQEDSAVYLCASSYYSGGAYEQYFGPGTRLTVT.

This chain uses TRBV6-1 with TRBJ2-1, with D perhaps TRBD2 (6 bases). The V gene's germline CDR1 is MNHNS and CDR2 SASEGT. This CDR3 contains 15 residues. The ends were cut back, 6 bases at V and 9 bases at J, with 21 bases in the middle. The CDR3 loop is CASRRRDPPAGEQFF. CDR3 nucleotides: TGTGCCAGCAGACGTCGGGACCCTCCAGCGGGTGAGCAGTTCTTC.

Only a few counts were recorded for this clonotype. The chain couples TRBV14 to TRBJ1-1, with 9 bases identical to TRBD1. Per germline, CDR1 SGHDN and CDR2 FVKESK. The CDR3 runs to 17 residues. V trimming: 3 bases; J trimming: 5 bases; junction bases outside the gene matches: 13. This chain's CDR3 is CASSQVLGTGLRTEAFF. The CDR3 DNA reads TGTGCCAGCAGCCAGGTACTCGGGACAGGGTTAAGGACTGAAGCTTTCTTT.

In its sample, this clonotype was seen many times. The rearrangement uses TRBV12-3 or TRBV12-4 and TRBJ2-7, with 7 bases lining up with TRBD1. With V trimmed by 6 bases and J by 2 bases, 4 bases remained unmatched. The CDR3 runs to 13 residues. The CDR3 nucleotides are TGTGCCAGCAGGGGGGACAGTACCTACGAGCAGTACTTC. It encodes CASRGDSTYEQYF.

The chain recombines TRBV5-1 with TRBJ1-1, with D possibly matching TRBD1 (5 bases). Germline CDR1 reads SGHRS; CDR2 reads YFSETQ. V was pared by 0 bases and J by 4 bases, with 10 bases between. The CDR3 sequence is 14 residues long. The CDR3: CASSLAAGTTEAFF. The DNA for the CDR3 is TGCGCCAGCAGCTTGGCGGCAGGGACCACTGAAGCTTTCTTT.

The chain is built from TRBV7-2 and TRBJ1-6; D gene uncertain. The length of the CDR3 is 14 residues. The ends were cut back, 4 bases at V and 14 bases at J, with 18 bases in the middle. The germline V gene encodes CDR1 SGHTA and CDR2 FQGNSA. For the CDR3, the DNA is TGTGCCAGCAGCTCCCACGCGGGTTCTGGCACCCTCCACTTT. This translates into CASSSHAGSGTLHF. The full variable domain, in which reference TRBV7-2 and TRBJ1-6 provide the parts outside the CDR3, is GAGVSQSPSNKVTEKGKDVELRCDPISGHTALYWYRQSLGQGLEFLIYFQGNSAPDKSGLPSDRFSAERTGGSVSTLTIQRTQQEDSAVYLCASSSHAGSGTLHFGNGTRLTVT.

The CDR3 protein is CASSQDTSTHQPQHF. The CDR3 nucleotides are TGTGCCAGCAGCCAAGATACCAGTACCCATCAGCCCCAGCATTTT. The chain combines TRBV3-1 with TRBJ1-5; D uncertain. V lost 0 bases and J 5 bases, leaving 11 bases between the germline ends. CDR1 LGHDT and CDR2 YNNKEL come from the germline V gene (reference sequence). The CDR3 contains 15 residues. Using reference TRBV3-1 and TRBJ1-5 for the parts outside the CDR3, the full variable domain is DTAVSQTPKYLVTQMGNDKSIKCEQNLGHDTMYWYKQDSKKFLKIMFSYNNKELIINETVPNRFSPKSPDKAHLNLHINSLELGDSAVYFCASSQDTSTHQPQHFGDGTRLSIL.

The rearrangement uses TRBV5-1 and TRBJ2-5; 7 nucleotides align to TRBD1. Germline V CDR1 and CDR2: SGHRS, YFSETQ. The CDR3 sequence is 14 residues long. V dropped 4 bases and J dropped 3; count of bases not matched to a gene: 6. The CDR3 here is CASSASGTEETQYF. CDR3 coding DNA: TGCGCCAGCAGCGCCTCCGGGACAGAAGAGACCCAGTACTTC. Using reference TRBV5-1 and TRBJ2-5 for the parts outside the CDR3, the full variable domain is KAGVTQTPRYLIKTRGQQVTLSCSPISGHRSVSWYQQTPGQGLQFLFEYFSETQRNKGNFPGRFSGRQFSNSRSEMNVSTLELGDSALYLCASSASGTEETQYFGPGTRLLVL.

In its sample, this clonotype was seen many times. V gene TRBV7-9 combines with J gene TRBJ2-3; 7 bases are shared with TRBD2. Germline V gives CDR1 SEHNR, CDR2 FQNEAQ (reference sequence). This CDR3 comprises 14 residues. V lost 3 bases and J lost 5; bases outside the gene matches: 5. CDR3 in DNA: TGTGCCAGCAGCTTGGCGGGAGTGGAAGATACGCAGTATTTT. Its protein is CASSLAGVEDTQYF.

This rearrangement joins TRBV28 to TRBJ2-2, with D possibly TRBD1 on 5 matching bases. This CDR3 contains 12 residues. V was trimmed by 10 bases and J by 7 bases, leaving 13 bases between them. CDR1 is MDHEN, CDR2 SYDVKM, per germline. The DNA of the CDR3 is TGTGCCACCCCAGGGCATGGCGGGGAGCTGTTTTTT. Translation gives CATPGHGGELFF.